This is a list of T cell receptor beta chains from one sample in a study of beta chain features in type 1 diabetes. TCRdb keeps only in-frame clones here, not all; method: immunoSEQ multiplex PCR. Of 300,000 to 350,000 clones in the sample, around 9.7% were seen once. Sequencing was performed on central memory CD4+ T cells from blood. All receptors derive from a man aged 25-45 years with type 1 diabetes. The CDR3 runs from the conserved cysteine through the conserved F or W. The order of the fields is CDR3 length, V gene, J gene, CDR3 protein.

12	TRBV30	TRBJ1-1	CAWSHGNTEAFF
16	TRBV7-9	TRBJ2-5	CASSPLLGAWQETQYF
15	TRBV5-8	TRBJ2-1	CASRKDSKEPNEQFF
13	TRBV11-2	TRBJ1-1	CASSSPRNTEAFF
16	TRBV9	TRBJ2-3	CASSVGLAMAPDTQYF
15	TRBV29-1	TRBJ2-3	CSVEWSGLSTDTQYF
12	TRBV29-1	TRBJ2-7	CSGGQVSYEQYF
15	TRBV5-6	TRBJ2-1	CASSLVPSSHNEQFF
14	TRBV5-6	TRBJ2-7	CASSLIQGSYEQYF
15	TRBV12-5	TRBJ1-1	CASGLELGVRTEAFF
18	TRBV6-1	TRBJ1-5	CASSEGSGKGLSNQPQHF
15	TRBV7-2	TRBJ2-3	CASSLVPLSTDTQYF
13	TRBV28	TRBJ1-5	CASRGGSNQPQHF
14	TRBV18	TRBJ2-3	CASSPRRNTDTQYF
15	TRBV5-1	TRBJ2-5	CASSQLRGGGETQYF
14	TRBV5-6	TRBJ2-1	CASSFSGGANEQFF
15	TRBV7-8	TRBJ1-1	CASSQRDTMNTEAFF
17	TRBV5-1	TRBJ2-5	CASSRSTGQHNQETQYF
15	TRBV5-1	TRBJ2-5	CASSFLAGPQETQYF
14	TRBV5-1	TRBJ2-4	CASSLKGERNIQYF
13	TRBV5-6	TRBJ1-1	CASSLANAPEAFF
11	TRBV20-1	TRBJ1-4	CSARQEEKLFF
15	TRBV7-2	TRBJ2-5	CASSPEPAGKETQYF
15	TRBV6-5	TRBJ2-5	CASSQAGSGQETQYF
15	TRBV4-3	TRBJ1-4	CASKDDEGRDEKLFF
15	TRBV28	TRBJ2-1	CASTLGGGATHEQFF
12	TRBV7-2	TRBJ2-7	CASSSSFYEQYF
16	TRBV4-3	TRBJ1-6	CASSQDRDRAFSPLHF
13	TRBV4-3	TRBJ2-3	CASSQGSTDTQYF
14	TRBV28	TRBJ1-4	CASSFVQVNEKLFF
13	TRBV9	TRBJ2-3	CASSGFTADTQYF
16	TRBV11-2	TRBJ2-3	CASSLAGGDGTDTQYF
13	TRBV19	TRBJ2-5	CASRQTWGETQYF
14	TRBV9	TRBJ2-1	CASSELAGVDEQFF
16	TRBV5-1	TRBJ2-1	CASSSEVGTAYNEQFF
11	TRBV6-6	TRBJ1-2	CASSGLYGYTF
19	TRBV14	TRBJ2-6	CASSQNPGQGAPGANVLTF
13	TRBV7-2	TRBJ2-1	CASSSTQYNEQFF
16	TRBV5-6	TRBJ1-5	CASSLGGRASNQPQHF
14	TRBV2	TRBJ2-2	CASSPGDSVRELFF
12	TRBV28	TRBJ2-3	CASSGGADTQYF
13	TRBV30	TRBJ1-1	CASTGQGNTEAFF
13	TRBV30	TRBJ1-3	CAWGQSSGNTIYF
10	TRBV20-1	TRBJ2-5	CSASQETQYF
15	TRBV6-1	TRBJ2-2	CASSEQPGNTGELFF
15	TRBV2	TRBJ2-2	CASRVGTANTGELFF
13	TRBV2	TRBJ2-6	CAGEGAGANVLTF
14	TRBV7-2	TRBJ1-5	CASSPAGSNQPQHF
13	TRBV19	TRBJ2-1	CASRRGANNEQFF
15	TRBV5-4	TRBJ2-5	CASSSTTGTQETQYF
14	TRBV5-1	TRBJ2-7	CASSYDSSSYEQYF
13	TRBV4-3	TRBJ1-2	CASSQGYGNGYTF
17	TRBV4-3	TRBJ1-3	CASSQGGGRDTGNTIYF
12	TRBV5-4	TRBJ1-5	CASSSPTAPQHF
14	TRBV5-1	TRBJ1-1	CASSFMQENTEAFF